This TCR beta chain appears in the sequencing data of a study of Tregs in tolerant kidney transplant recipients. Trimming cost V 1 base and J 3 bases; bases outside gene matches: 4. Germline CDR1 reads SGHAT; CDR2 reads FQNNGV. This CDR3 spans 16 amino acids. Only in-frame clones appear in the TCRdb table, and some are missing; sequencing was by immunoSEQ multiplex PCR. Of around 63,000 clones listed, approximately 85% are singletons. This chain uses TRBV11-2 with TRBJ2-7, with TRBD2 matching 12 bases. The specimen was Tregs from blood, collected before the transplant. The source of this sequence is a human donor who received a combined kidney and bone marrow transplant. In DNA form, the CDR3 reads TGTGCCAGCAGCTTAGTGGGACTAGCGGGCCGCTACGAGCAGTACTTC. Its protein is CASSLVGLAGRYEQYF.